Listed below are T cell receptor beta chains from one sample, sequenced in a study of T cells in Graves' hyperthyroidism and ophthalmopathy. MiXCR, applied by TCRdb to the multiplex PCR reads, yields one record per CDR3 protein. The sample shows 500,000 to 650,000 distinct CDR3 sequences, 12% to 15% of them seen only once. Sequenced sample: blood. The receptors were gathered from a woman in her thirties or forties with Graves' hyperthyroidism. Both conserved end residues are trimmed from each CDR3. The order of the fields is CDR3 protein, D gene, J gene, V gene. A D gene is named only where the DNA matches it firmly.

ASTPLAGVHNEQF,TRBD2,TRBJ2-1,TRBV12-3/TRBV12-4
AISVGTEDQPQH,-,TRBJ1-5,TRBV10-3
ASSPYNTEAF,-,TRBJ1-1,TRBV7-9
ASSLIQGNQPQH,-,TRBJ1-5,TRBV7-8
AWSFSGVYEQY,TRBD2,TRBJ2-7,TRBV30
ASSIGVSYNEQF,-,TRBJ2-1,TRBV19
ASSLQGFNTGDLF,-,TRBJ2-2,TRBV5-6
ASSLGTRDSLNTEAF,TRBD1,TRBJ1-1,TRBV11-2
SARKRETQPYEQY,-,TRBJ2-7,TRBV20-1
ASSPQGLGGF,-,TRBJ2-2,TRBV6-1
SARDVGAGGAEQY,TRBD1,TRBJ2-7,TRBV20-1
ASSPWGAKNIQY,-,TRBJ2-4,TRBV3-1
ASSSRTMAYEQY,-,TRBJ2-7,TRBV7-2
AITSGQGAVLENTGELF,TRBD1,TRBJ2-2,TRBV10-3
ASTPGLGYNEQL,TRBD2,TRBJ2-1,TRBV6-7